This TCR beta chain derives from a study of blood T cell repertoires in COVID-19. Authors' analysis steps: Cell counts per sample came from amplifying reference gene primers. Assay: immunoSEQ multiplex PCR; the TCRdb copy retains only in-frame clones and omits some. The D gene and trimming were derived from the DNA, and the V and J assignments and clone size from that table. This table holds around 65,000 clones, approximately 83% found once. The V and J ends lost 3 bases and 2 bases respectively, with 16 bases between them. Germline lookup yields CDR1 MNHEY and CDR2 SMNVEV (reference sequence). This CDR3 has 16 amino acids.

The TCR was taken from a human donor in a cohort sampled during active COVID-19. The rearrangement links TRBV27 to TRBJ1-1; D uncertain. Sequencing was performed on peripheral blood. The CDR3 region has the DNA TGTGCCAGCAGTTTGAGAGGGTTTGTTTATAACACTGAAGCTTTCTTT. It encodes CASSLRGFVYNTEAFF.